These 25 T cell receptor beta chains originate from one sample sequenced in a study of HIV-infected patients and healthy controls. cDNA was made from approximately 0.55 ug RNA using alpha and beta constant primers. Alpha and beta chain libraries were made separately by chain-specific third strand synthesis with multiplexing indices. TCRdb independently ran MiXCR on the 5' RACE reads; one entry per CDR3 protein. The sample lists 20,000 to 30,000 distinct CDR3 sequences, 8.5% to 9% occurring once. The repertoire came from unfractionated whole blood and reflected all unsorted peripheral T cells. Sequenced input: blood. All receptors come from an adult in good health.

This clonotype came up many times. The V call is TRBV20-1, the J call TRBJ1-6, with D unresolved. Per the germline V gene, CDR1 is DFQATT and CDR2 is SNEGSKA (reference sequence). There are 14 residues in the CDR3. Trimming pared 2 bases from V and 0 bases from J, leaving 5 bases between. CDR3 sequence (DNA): TGCAGTGCTAGACATATCTCCTATAATTCACCCCTCCACTTT. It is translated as CSARHISYNSPLHF.

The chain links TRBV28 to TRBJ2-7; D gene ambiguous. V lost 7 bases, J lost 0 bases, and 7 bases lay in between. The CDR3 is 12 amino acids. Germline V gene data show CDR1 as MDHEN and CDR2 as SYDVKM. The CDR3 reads CASTWSSYEQYF. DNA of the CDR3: TGTGCCAGCACTTGGAGCTCCTACGAGCAGTACTTC.

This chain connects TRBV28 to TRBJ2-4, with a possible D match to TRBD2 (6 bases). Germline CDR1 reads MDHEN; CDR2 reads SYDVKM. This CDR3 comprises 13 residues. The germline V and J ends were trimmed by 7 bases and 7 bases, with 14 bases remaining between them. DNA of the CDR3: TGTGCCAGCAACCCCGCGGGGAGGAACATTCAGTACTTC. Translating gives CASNPAGRNIQYF.

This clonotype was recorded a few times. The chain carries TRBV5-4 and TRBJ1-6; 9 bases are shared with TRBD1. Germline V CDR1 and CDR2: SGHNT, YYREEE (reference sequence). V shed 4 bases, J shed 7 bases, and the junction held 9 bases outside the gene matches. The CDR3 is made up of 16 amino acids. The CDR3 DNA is TGTGCCAGCAGCACCGACGGGACAGGGAACAATTCACCCCTCCACTTT. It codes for CASSTDGTGNNSPLHF.

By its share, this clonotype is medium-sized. The CDR3 bases are TGCAGTGCGGGACTAGCGGGGGTCGCCAAAAACATTCAGTACTTC. This sequence encodes CSAGLAGVAKNIQYF. This sequence joins TRBV20-1 and TRBJ2-4, with 14 bases lining up with TRBD2. From germline, CDR1 is DFQATT and CDR2 SNEGSKA (reference sequence). The CDR3 is 15 amino acids. The V gene end was trimmed by 6 bases and the J gene end by 1 base; junction bases not matched to a gene: 2.

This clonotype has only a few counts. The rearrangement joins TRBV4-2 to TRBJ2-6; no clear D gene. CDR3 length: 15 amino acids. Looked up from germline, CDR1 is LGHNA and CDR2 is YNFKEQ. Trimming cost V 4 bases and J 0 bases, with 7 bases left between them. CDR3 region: CASSPQSSGANVLTF. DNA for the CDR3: TGTGCCAGCAGCCCACAGAGCTCTGGGGCCAACGTCCTGACTTTC.

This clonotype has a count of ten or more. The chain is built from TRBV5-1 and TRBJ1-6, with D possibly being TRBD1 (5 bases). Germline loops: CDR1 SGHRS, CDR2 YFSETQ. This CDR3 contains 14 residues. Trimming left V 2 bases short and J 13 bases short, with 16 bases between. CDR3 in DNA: TGCGCCAGCAGCTTACAAAGTGGAGGGGCGCCCCTCCACTTT. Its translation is CASSLQSGGAPLHF.

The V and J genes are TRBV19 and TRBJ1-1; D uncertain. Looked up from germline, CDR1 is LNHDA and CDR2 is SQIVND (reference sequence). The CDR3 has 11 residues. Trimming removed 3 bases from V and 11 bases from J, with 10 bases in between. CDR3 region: CASSIVGAAFF. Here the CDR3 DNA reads TGTGCCAGTAGTATTGTGGGAGCCGCTTTCTTT.

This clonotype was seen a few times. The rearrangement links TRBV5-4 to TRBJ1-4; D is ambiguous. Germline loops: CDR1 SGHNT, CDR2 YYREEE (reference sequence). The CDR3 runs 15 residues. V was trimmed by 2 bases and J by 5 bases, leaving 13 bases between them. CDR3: CASSLESGSNEKLFF. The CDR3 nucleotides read TGTGCCAGCAGCTTAGAATCGGGTTCAAATGAAAAACTGTTTTTT.

The CDR3 sequence is CATSVHRGYTEAFF. The CDR3 DNA follows: TGTGCCACCAGCGTCCACAGGGGGTACACTGAAGCTTTCTTT. The V gene is TRBV15, the J gene TRBJ1-1; 8 bases match TRBD1. The CDR3 runs to 14 residues. V shed 5 bases and J 3 bases; nucleotides not matched to a gene: 5. CDR1 and CDR2 from the germline V gene are LNHNV and YYDKDF (reference sequence). Based on the CDR3 plus reference TRBV15 and TRBJ1-1, the full variable domain is DAMVIQNPRYQVTQFGKPVTLSCSQTLNHNVMYWYQQKSSQAPKLLFHYYDKDFNNEADTPDNFQSRRPNTSFCFLDIRSPGLGDTAMYLCATSVHRGYTEAFFGQGTRLTVV.

For the CDR3, the DNA is TGTGCCAGCAACAATCCGGGACAGGGGTCCTACAATGAGCAGTTCTTC. It codes for CASNNPGQGSYNEQFF. This sequence joins TRBV12-3 or TRBV12-4 and TRBJ2-1, with TRBD1 matching over 10 bases. J lost 1 base, V lost 7 bases, and 7 bases had no gene match. The CDR3 covers 16 residues.

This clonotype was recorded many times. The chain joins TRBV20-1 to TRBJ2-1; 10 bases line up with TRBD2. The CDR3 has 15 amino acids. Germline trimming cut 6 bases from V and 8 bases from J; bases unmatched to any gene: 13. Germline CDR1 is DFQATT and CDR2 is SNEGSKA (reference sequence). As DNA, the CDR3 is TGCAGTGCAACCCCCCCCAGCGGGGGGGCGGATGAGCAGTTCTTC. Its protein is CSATPPSGGADEQFF.

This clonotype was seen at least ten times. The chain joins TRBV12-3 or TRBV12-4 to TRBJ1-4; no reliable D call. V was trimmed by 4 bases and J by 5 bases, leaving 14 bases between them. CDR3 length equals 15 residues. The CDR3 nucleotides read TGTGCCAGCAGTTGGCGGGAGGGAGGAAATGAAAAACTGTTTTTT. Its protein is CASSWREGGNEKLFF.

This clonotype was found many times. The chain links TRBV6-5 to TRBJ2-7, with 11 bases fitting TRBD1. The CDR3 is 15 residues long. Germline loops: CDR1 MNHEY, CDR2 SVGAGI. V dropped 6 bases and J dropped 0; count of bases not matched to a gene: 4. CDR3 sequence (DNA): TGTGCCAGCAGAACCGGGACAGGGGGCTCCTACGAGCAGTACTTC. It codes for CASRTGTGGSYEQYF.

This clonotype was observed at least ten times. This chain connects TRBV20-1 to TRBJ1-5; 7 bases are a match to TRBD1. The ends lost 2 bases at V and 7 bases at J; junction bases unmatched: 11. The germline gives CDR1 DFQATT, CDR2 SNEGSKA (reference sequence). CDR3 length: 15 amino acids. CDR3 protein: CSARRSNRGRQPQHF. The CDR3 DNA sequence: TGCAGTGCTAGACGATCAAACAGGGGAAGGCAGCCCCAGCATTTT.

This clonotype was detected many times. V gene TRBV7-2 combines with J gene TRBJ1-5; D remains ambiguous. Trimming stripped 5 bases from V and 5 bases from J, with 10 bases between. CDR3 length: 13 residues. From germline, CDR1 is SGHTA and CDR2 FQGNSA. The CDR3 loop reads CASSPRSDQPQHF. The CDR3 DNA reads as TGTGCCAGCAGCCCCCGGAGTGATCAGCCCCAGCATTTT. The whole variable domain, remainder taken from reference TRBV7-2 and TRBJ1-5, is GAGVSQSPSNKVTEKGKDVELRCDPISGHTALYWYRQSLGQGLEFLIYFQGNSAPDKSGLPSDRFSAERTGGSVSTLTIQRTQQEDSAVYLCASSPRSDQPQHFGDGTRLSIL.

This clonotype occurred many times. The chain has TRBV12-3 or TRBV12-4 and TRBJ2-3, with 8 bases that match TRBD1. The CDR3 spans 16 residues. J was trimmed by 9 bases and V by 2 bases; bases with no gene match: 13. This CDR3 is CASSLIPDRDFGTQYF. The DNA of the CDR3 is TGTGCCAGCAGTTTAATCCCGGACAGGGATTTTGGGACGCAGTATTTT.

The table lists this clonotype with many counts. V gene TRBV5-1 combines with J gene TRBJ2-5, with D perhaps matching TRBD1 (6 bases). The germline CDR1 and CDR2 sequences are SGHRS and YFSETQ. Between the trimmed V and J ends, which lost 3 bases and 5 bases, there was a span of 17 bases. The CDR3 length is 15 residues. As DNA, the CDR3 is TGCGCCAGCAGCTCCGGGACAAAAACGGGGGAGACCCAGTACTTC. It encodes CASSSGTKTGETQYF.

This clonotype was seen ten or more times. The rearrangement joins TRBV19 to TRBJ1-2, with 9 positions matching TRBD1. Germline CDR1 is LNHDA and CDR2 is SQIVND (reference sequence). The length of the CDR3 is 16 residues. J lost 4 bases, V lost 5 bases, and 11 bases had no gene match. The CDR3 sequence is CASSQSYRGLGYGYTF. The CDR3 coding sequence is TGTGCCAGTAGTCAATCGTACAGGGGGCTGGGCTATGGCTACACCTTC.

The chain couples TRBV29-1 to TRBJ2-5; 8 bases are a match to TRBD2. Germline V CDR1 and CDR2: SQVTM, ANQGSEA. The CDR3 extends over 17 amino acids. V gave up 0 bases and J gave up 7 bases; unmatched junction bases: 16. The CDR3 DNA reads TGCAGCGTTGAAGAGAACAGGTCCGGGGGGGTCTATGGGACCCAGTACTTC. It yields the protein CSVEENRSGGVYGTQYF. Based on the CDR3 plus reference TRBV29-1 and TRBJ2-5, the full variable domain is SAVISQKPSRDICQRGTSLTIQCQVDSQVTMMFWYRQQPGQSLTLIATANQGSEATYESGFVIDKFPISRPNLTFSTLTVSNMSPEDSSIYLCSVEENRSGGVYGTQYFGPGTRLLVL.

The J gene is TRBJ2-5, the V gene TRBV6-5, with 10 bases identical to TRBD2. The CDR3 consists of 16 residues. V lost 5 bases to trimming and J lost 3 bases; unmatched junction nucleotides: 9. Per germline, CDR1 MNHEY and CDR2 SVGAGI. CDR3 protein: CASSTRTSGRKETQYF. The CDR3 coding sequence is TGTGCCAGCAGTACCCGGACTAGCGGCCGAAAAGAGACCCAGTACTTC.

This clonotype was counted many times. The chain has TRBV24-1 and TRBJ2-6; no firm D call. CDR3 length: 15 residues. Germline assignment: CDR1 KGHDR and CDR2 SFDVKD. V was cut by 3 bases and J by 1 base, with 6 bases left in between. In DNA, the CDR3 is TGTGCCACCAGTGATCCCCGTTCTGGGGCCAACGTCCTGACTTTC. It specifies CATSDPRSGANVLTF.

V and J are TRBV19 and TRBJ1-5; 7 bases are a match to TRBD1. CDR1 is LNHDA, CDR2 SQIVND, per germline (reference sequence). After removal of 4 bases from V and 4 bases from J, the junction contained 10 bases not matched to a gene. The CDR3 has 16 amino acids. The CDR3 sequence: CASSTPDRVRNQPQHF. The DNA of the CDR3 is TGTGCCAGTAGTACTCCAGACAGGGTTAGGAATCAGCCCCAGCATTTT.

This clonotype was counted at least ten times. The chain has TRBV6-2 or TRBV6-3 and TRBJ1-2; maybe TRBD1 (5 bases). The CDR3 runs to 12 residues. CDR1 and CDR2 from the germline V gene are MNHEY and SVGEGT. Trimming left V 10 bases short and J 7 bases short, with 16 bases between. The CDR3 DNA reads TGTGCCACGAGACAGTACCCCCTTGGCTACACCTTC. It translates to CATRQYPLGYTF.

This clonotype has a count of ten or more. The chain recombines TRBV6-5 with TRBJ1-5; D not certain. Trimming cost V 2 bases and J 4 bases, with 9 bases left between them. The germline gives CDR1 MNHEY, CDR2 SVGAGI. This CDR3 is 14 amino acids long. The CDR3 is CASSYQRDNQPQHF. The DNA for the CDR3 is TGTGCCAGCAGTTACCAGAGGGATAATCAGCCCCAGCATTTT.